These T cell receptor beta chains were read from a single sample in a study of cytomegalovirus exposure and HLA in healthy donors. This table comes from immunoSEQ multiplex PCR, and its TCRdb copy is limited to in-frame clones, with some not included. The repertoire holds 250,000 to 400,000 clones, with approximately 88% as singletons. The sample comprised PBMCs. The receptors come from a man aged 25-40 years in good health and CMV-seronegative. The CDR3 runs from the conserved cysteine through the conserved F or W. Fields, in order: CDR3 protein, CDR3 DNA, J gene, clone size, D gene, V gene. A D gene is named only where the DNA matches it firmly. Where a row states a size, it is once, few, many or the class of an expanded clone; other rows omit it.

CAWRSRTEAFF TGTGCCTGGAGATCCCGCACTGAAGCTTTCTTT TRBJ1-1 . . TRBV30
CASSLATGTGGEAFF TGTGCCAGCAGCTTAGCAACGGGGACAGGGGGTGAAGCTTTCTTT TRBJ1-1 . TRBD1 TRBV7-9
CASSQAPTGGLAEAFF TGCGCCAGCAGCCAAGCGCCCACTGGGGGGTTGGCGGAAGCTTTCTTT TRBJ1-1 . . TRBV4-3
CASSRPDRDTGELFF TGCGCCAGCAGCCGTCCGGACAGGGACACCGGGGAGCTGTTTTTT TRBJ2-2 . TRBD1 TRBV4-1
CASVPQGAGYEQYF TGTGCTAGTGTTCCACAGGGGGCAGGTTACGAGCAGTACTTC TRBJ2-7 . TRBD1 TRBV12-5
CASSRLGAGKETQYF TGTGCCAGCAGTAGACTAGGCGCGGGCAAAGAGACCCAGTACTTC TRBJ2-5 . . TRBV27
CASSYRETYNEQFF TGTGCCAGCAGTTACAGGGAGACCTACAATGAGCAGTTCTTC TRBJ2-1 . . TRBV6-5
CSVKGLYQPQHF TGCAGCGTTAAGGGGTTGTATCAGCCCCAGCATTTT TRBJ1-5 . . TRBV29-1
CASSHGQGWNYGYTF TGCGCCAGCAGCCATGGACAAGGGTGGAACTATGGCTACACCTTC TRBJ1-2 once . TRBV5-1
CASKGWGAEAFF TGTGCCAGCAAAGGGTGGGGGGCTGAAGCTTTCTTT TRBJ1-1 . . TRBV28
CASSYNIQGGFGYTF TGTGCCAGCAGTTACAACATACAGGGGGGTTTTGGCTACACCTTC TRBJ1-2 . TRBD1 TRBV6-5
CASSDGAASYNEQFF TGTGCCAGCAGTGACGGGGCGGCCTCCTACAATGAGCAGTTCTTC TRBJ2-1 . . TRBV6-4
CASSKRDSYEQYF TGTGCCAGCAGCAAGCGGGACTCCTACGAGCAGTACTTC TRBJ2-7 . TRBD2 TRBV2
CASSYPGTDPEQYF TGTGCCAGCAGTTACCCCGGGACAGACCCCGAGCAGTACTTC TRBJ2-7 . TRBD1 TRBV6-6
CASRGQGARETQYF TGTGCCAGCAGGGGACAGGGGGCGCGAGAGACCCAGTACTTC TRBJ2-5 . TRBD1 TRBV6-5
CASGGRSSYEQYF TGTGCCAGCGGAGGGCGAAGCTCCTACGAGCAGTACTTC TRBJ2-7 . . TRBV27
CASSPPQGVGNYGYTF TGTGCCAGCTCACCACCACAGGGTGTCGGAAACTATGGCTACACCTTC TRBJ1-2 . . TRBV18
CASSPGEGIHQPQHF TGTGCCAGCAGCCCTGGGGAGGGGATTCATCAGCCCCAGCATTTT TRBJ1-5 . . TRBV7-8
CASSLDGGTDTQYF TGTGCCAGCAGCTTAGACGGTGGCACAGATACGCAGTATTTT TRBJ2-3 . . TRBV7-6
CASSSPREGDSPLHF TGTGCCAGCAGTTCCCCTAGGGAGGGCGATTCACCCCTCCACTTT TRBJ1-6 . . TRBV6-6
CASSRAGLGYNEQFF TGCGCCAGCAGCCGCGCGGGACTGGGGTACAATGAGCAGTTCTTC TRBJ2-1 . . TRBV5-1
CASSRFQEYGYTF TGTGCCAGCAGCCGATTCCAGGAATATGGCTACACCTTC TRBJ1-2 . . TRBV14
CASSAGETGAHYEQYF TGTGCCAGCAGTGCAGGGGAGACAGGGGCCCACTACGAGCAGTACTTC TRBJ2-7 . TRBD1 TRBV6-4